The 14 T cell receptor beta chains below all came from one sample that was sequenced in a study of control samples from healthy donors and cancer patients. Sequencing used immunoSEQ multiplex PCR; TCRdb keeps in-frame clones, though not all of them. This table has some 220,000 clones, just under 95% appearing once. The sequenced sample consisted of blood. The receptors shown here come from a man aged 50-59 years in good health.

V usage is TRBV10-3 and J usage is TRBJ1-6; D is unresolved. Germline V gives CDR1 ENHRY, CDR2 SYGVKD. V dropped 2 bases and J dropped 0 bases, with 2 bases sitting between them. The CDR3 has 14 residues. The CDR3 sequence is CAISENSYNSPLHF. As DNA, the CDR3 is TGTGCCATCAGTGAGAACTCCTATAATTCACCCCTCCACTTT.

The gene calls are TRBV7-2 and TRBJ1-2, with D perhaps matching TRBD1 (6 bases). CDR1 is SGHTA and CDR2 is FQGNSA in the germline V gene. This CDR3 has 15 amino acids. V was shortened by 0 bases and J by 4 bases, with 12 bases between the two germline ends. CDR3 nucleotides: TGTGCCAGCAGCTTAGCTAGGGGGAGAAGCTATGGCTACACCTTC. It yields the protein CASSLARGRSYGYTF.

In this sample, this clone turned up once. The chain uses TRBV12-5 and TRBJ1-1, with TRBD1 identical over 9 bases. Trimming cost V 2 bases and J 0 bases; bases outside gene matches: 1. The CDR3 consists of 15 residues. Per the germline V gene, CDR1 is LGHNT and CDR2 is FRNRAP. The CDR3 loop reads CASGLWTGVNTEAFF. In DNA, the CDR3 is TGTGCTAGTGGTTTGTGGACAGGGGTGAACACTGAAGCTTTCTTT.

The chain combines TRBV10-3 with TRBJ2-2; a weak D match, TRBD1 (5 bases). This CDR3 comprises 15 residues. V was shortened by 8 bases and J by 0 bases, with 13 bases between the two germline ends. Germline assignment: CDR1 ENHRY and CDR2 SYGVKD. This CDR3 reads CAIGWGRPNTGELFF. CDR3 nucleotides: TGTGCCATCGGGTGGGGCCGACCGAACACCGGGGAGCTGTTTTTT.

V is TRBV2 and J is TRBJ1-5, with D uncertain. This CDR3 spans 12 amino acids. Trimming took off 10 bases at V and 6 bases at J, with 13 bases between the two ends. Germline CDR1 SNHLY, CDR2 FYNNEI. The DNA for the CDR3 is TGTGCCACCCGTGTTGGTGGTCAGCCCCAGCATTTT. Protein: CATRVGGQPQHF.

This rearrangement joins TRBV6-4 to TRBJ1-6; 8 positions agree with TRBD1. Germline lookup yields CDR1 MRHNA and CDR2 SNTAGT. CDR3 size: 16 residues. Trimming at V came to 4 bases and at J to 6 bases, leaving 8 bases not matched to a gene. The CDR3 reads CASSAEPGGTNSPLHF. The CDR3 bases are TGTGCCAGCAGTGCCGAACCAGGGGGCACTAATTCACCCCTCCACTTT.

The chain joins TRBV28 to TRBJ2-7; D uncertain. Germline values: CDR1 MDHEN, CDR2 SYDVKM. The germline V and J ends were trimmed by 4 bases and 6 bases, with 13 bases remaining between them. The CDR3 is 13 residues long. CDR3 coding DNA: TGTGCCAGCAGTTCCCCCTTAGTCGCCGAGCAGTACGTC. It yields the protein CASSSPLVAEQYV.

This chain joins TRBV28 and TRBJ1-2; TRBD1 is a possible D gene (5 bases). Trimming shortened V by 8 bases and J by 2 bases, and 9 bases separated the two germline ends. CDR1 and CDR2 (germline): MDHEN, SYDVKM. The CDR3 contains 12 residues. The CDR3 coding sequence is TGTGCCAGCCAGGCAGGGAACTATGGCTACACCTTC. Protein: CASQAGNYGYTF.

The CDR3 region has the DNA TGTGCCAGCAGCTTAGGGGGACAGGAGGTATTCTACGAGCAGTACTTC. Protein product: CASSLGGQEVFYEQYF. The J gene is TRBJ2-7, the V gene TRBV7-6, with TRBD1 matching 8 bases. This CDR3 is 16 amino acids long. Germline CDR1 is SGHVS and CDR2 is FNYEAQ. Trimming removed 1 base from V and 3 bases from J; junction bases left unmatched: 8.

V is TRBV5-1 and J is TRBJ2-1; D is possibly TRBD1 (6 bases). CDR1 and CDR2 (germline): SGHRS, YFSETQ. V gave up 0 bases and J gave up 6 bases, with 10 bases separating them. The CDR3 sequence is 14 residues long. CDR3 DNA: TGCGCCAGCAGCTTGGGAGGGGGAGTCAATGAGCAGTTCTTC. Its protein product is CASSLGGGVNEQFF. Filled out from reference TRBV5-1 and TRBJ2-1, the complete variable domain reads KAGVTQTPRYLIKTRGQQVTLSCSPISGHRSVSWYQQTPGQGLQFLFEYFSETQRNKGNFPGRFSGRQFSNSRSEMNVSTLELGDSALYLCASSLGGGVNEQFFGPGTRLTVL.

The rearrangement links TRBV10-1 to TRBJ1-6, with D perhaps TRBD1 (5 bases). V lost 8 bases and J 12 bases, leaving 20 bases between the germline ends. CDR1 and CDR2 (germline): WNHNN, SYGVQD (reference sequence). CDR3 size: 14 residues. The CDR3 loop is CASADGTGFRPLHF. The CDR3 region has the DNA TGCGCCAGCGCCGATGGAACAGGCTTTAGACCCCTCCACTTT.

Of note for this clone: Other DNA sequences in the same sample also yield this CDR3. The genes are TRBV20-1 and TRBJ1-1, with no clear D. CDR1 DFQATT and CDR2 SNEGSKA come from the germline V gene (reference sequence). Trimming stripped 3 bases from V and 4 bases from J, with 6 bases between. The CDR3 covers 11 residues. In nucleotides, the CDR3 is TGCAGTGCTAGTATGGGCACTGAAGCTTTCTTT. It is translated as CSASMGTEAFF.

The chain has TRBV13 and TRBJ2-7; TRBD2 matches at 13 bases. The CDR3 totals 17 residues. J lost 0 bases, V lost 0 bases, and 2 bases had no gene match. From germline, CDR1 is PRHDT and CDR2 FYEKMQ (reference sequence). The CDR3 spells CASSLGGLAGDSYEQYF. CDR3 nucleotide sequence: TGTGCCAGCAGCTTAGGAGGACTAGCGGGGGACTCCTACGAGCAGTACTTC.

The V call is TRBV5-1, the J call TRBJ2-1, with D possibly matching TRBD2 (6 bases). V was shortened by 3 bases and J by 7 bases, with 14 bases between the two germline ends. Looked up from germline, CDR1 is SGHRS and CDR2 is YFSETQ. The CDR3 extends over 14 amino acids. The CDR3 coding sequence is TGCGCCAGCAGCTGGATGCCGGGGGAAAATGAGCAGTTCTTC. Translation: CASSWMPGENEQFF.